The clone carrying this T cell receptor (beta chain) appeared once. The CDR3 covers 16 residues. Germline assignment: CDR1 MNHEY and CDR2 SMNVEV (reference sequence). V was pared by 4 bases and J by 5 bases, with 8 bases of the junction left unmatched. The data were taken from a study of blood T cell repertoires in COVID-19. Participants' own reports of clinical history determined their cohort assignment. For recovered donors of Cohort 3, there were two negative PCRs, clearance, or symptom resolution. The table came from immunoSEQ multiplex PCR; TCRdb's copy has only in-frame clones and leaves some out. The sample lists approximately 330,000 clones, about 90% occurring once.

This TCR was recovered from a woman younger than 45 who had recovered from COVID-19. V usage is TRBV27 and J usage is TRBJ2-7, with 13 bases that match TRBD2. Material: PBMCs or T cells enriched from blood (not recorded which). CDR3 DNA sequence: TGTGCCAGCAGTTCCCCCGGGACTAGCGGGATGCACGAGCAGTACTTC. Its protein is CASSSPGTSGMHEQYF.